These 26 T cell receptor beta chains were all obtained from the same sample, sequenced in a study of T cells after yellow fever vaccination. Via MiXCR, TCRdb re-called the 5' RACE reads, giving one row per CDR3 protein. The profile shows around 610,000 distinct CDR3 sequences, roughly 14% of them singletons. Source: PBMCs, taken on the day of the yellow fever booster vaccination. All receptors derive from a man in his thirties or forties who received the YFV17D yellow fever vaccine.

The rearrangement joins TRBV6-2 or TRBV6-3 to TRBJ2-7, with a tentative D call TRBD2 (5 bases). Germline V gene lookup returns CDR1 MNHEY and CDR2 SVGEGT. This CDR3 spans 15 amino acids. Between the trimmed V and J ends, which lost 9 bases and 3 bases, there was a span of 21 bases. CDR3 coding DNA: TGTGCCAGTACAAGAGGTTACGGGATCGGCTACGAGCAGTACTTC. It encodes CASTRGYGIGYEQYF.

This clonotype was found a few times. This chain links TRBV7-8 with TRBJ1-6; D gene unclear. CDR3 length equals 15 residues. Trimming removed 4 bases from V and 2 bases from J, with 9 bases in between. CDR1 is SGHVS and CDR2 is FQNEAQ in the germline V gene. In DNA, the CDR3 is TGTGCCAGCAGCTCCGCTAGAGCCTATAATTCACCCCTCCACTTT. Amino acid sequence: CASSSARAYNSPLHF.

The gene calls are TRBV29-1 and TRBJ2-1, with 10 bases identical to TRBD2. Germline CDR1 SQVTM, CDR2 ANQGSEA. This CDR3 is built from 14 residues. The CDR3 bases are TGCGGGCTAGCGGGAGATTCCCCCTACAATGAGCAGTTCTTC. Its translation: CGLAGDSPYNEQFF.

The chain joins TRBV20-1 to TRBJ2-5; 8 bases line up with TRBD2. The CDR3 loop spans 15 amino acids. J was trimmed by 4 bases and V by 3 bases; bases with no gene match: 10. CDR1 and CDR2 from the germline V gene are DFQATT and SNEGSKA (reference sequence). CDR3 nucleotides: TGCAGTGCTAGGGGTGGAGCGGGAGACTTAGAGACCCAGTACTTC. Amino acids: CSARGGAGDLETQYF.

As to this clonotype: Its ends do not fully match the called genes, so a read error is possible. This chain links TRBV7-7 with TRBJ2-1; D ambiguous. CDR1 is SSHAT and CDR2 is FNYEAQ in the germline V gene (reference sequence). The CDR3 loop spans 18 amino acids. CDR3 nucleotides: TGTGCTAGCAGCTCCTCCGTGGGATGGGGAAAACTCTACAATGAGCAGTTCTTC. Translation: CASSSSVGWGKLYNEQFF.

This clonotype was detected many times. The chain carries TRBV21-1 and TRBJ2-1; TRBD2 is the table's D call and was not checked against the DNA. TRBV21-1 is a pseudogene locus. The CDR3 spans 17 residues. As DNA, the CDR3 is TGTGCCAGCAGCAAAAGTAGGACTCTCCTTTTCGACAATGAGCAGTTCTTC. Encoded protein: CASSKSRTLLFDNEQFF.

The chain recombines TRBV9 with TRBJ1-5; D remains ambiguous. The length of the CDR3 is 14 residues. Germline CDR1 is SGDLS and CDR2 is YYNGEE. V was pared by 4 bases and J by 0 bases, with 8 bases between. The CDR3: CASSRTDSNQPQHF. Written as DNA, the CDR3 is TGTGCCAGCAGCCGGACGGATAGCAATCAGCCCCAGCATTTT.

In this sample, this clonotype turned up a few times. The chain is built from TRBV7-8 and TRBJ2-5; 13 bases are a match to TRBD2. The CDR3 loop spans 17 amino acids. CDR1 and CDR2 (germline): SGHVS, FQNEAQ. V was pared by 3 bases and J by 0 bases, with 4 bases of the junction left unmatched. The CDR3 loop reads CASSLGLAGPYQETQYF. For the CDR3, the DNA is TGTGCCAGCAGCTTGGGACTAGCGGGGCCGTACCAAGAGACCCAGTACTTC.

The chain has TRBV30 and TRBJ2-7, with TRBD2 matching 8 bases. CDR1 is GTSNPN and CDR2 is SVGIG in the germline V gene (reference sequence). The CDR3 extends over 14 amino acids. Trimming cost V 0 bases and J 2 bases; bases outside gene matches: 3. In DNA form, the CDR3 reads TGTGCCTGGAGTGTACTGCGGGAGGCCTACGAGCAGTACTTC. It translates to CAWSVLREAYEQYF.

This clonotype was detected only a few times. The genes are TRBV6-5 and TRBJ2-7, with D possibly matching TRBD1 (6 bases). Germline V gives CDR1 MNHEY, CDR2 SVGAGI. The CDR3 has 15 residues. With 2 bases removed from V and 1 base from J, the gap between germline ends came to 12 bases. The chain's CDR3 is CASSYARTVSYEQYF. The CDR3 DNA follows: TGTGCCAGCAGTTACGCGCGGACAGTATCCTACGAGCAGTACTTC.

The V call is TRBV10-3, the J call TRBJ1-5, with D unresolved. Germline V gives CDR1 ENHRY, CDR2 SYGVKD. CDR3 length: 14 amino acids. Trimming cost V 4 bases and J 3 bases, with 10 bases left between them. CDR3 sequence reads: CAISADGINQPQHF. CDR3 DNA sequence: TGTGCCATCAGTGCCGACGGCATCAATCAGCCCCAGCATTTT.

V usage is TRBV30 and J usage is TRBJ2-1; 7 bases map to TRBD1. Trimming at V came to 1 base and at J to 9 bases, leaving 9 bases not matched to a gene. CDR1 is GTSNPN, CDR2 SVGIG, per germline (reference sequence). The CDR3 extends over 14 amino acids. The CDR3 spells CAWSAGDRASEQFF. CDR3 DNA: TGTGCCTGGAGTGCAGGAGACAGGGCTAGTGAGCAGTTCTTC.

The rearrangement joins TRBV10-3 to TRBJ2-5; no reliable D call. The CDR3 has 13 residues. V was cut by 0 bases and J by 8 bases, with 10 bases left in between. Looked up from germline, CDR1 is ENHRY and CDR2 is SYGVKD. The CDR3: CAISESRLGTQYF. CDR3 in DNA: TGTGCCATCAGTGAGTCGAGGCTGGGCACCCAGTACTTC.

The rearrangement uses TRBV12-3 or TRBV12-4 and TRBJ1-5; no definite D call. The CDR3 consists of 13 residues. V was cut by 6 bases and J by 4 bases, with 10 bases left in between. CDR3: CASRETENQPQHF. CDR3 bases: TGTGCCAGCAGGGAGACTGAGAATCAGCCCCAGCATTTT.

J is TRBJ2-7 and V is TRBV5-6, with TRBD2 matching over 9 bases. The germline V gene encodes CDR1 SGHDT and CDR2 YYEEEE. The CDR3 length is 16 residues. V was pared by 3 bases and J by 0 bases, with 7 bases of the junction left unmatched. CDR3 amino acids: CASSWGSGRSSYEQYF. The CDR3 nucleotides are TGTGCCAGCAGCTGGGGGAGCGGGAGGTCCTCCTACGAGCAGTACTTC.

This clonotype appeared a few times. The chain has TRBV6-2 or TRBV6-3 and TRBJ2-7; TRBD2 matches at 10 bases. This CDR3 is built from 13 residues. Germline loops: CDR1 MNHEY, CDR2 SVGEGT. V lost 2 bases to trimming and J lost 5 bases; unmatched junction nucleotides: 0. CDR3 DNA sequence: TGTGCCAGCAGTTACACTAGCGGGAACGAGCAGTACTTC. It codes for CASSYTSGNEQYF.

The chain links TRBV18 to TRBJ1-1; TRBD1 agrees at 7 bases. Trimming took 3 bases from V and 6 from J; bases not matched to a gene: 10. CDR3 length: 15 amino acids. The germline CDR1 and CDR2 sequences are KGHSH and LQKENI. The CDR3 reads CASSPPGQSRAEAFF. DNA for the CDR3: TGTGCCAGCTCACCTCCGGGACAGTCCCGAGCTGAAGCTTTCTTT.

This clonotype was seen only a few times. J is TRBJ2-1 and V is TRBV6-2 or TRBV6-3; 10 bases fit TRBD1. V shed 5 bases, J shed 9 bases, and the junction held 10 bases outside the gene matches. Germline CDR1 and CDR2: MNHEY and SVGEGT. This CDR3 spans 15 amino acids. The DNA for the CDR3 is TGTGCCAGCAGTATGCCGGGACAGGGGATTTCTGAGCAGTTCTTC. This translates into CASSMPGQGISEQFF.

The chain uses TRBV7-9 and TRBJ2-1, with 8 bases lining up with TRBD2. Germline trimming cut 7 bases from V and 5 bases from J; bases unmatched to any gene: 4. Germline-derived CDR1 and CDR2 are SEHNR and FQNEAQ (reference sequence). The CDR3 spans 13 residues. CDR3 residues: CASTGGGNNEQFF. The CDR3 DNA sequence: TGTGCCAGCACGGGCGGGGGGAACAATGAGCAGTTCTTC. Full variable domain (missing parts from reference TRBV7-9 and TRBJ2-1): DTGVSQNPRHKITKRGQNVTFRCDPISEHNRLYWYRQTLGQGPEFLTYFQNEAQLEKSRLLSDRFSAERPKGSFSTLEIQRTEQGDSAMYLCASTGGGNNEQFFGPGTRLTVL.

The genes are TRBV7-2 and TRBJ2-7; D is undetermined. Germline V gene sequence: CDR1 SGHTA, CDR2 FQGNSA. This CDR3 has 15 residues. Trimming took 2 bases from V and 3 from J, leaving 14 bases between them. CDR3 coding DNA: TGTGCCAGCAGCTTAATGGGTACACACCACTACGAGCAGTACTTC. It translates to CASSLMGTHHYEQYF. Supplemented by reference TRBV7-2 and TRBJ2-7, the full variable domain reads GAGVSQSPSNKVTEKGKDVELRCDPISGHTALYWYRQSLGQGLEFLIYFQGNSAPDKSGLPSDRFSAERTGGSVSTLTIQRTQQEDSAVYLCASSLMGTHHYEQYFGPGTRLTVT.

This clonotype was recorded a few times. This chain links TRBV28 with TRBJ2-7, with D possibly being TRBD1 (7 bases). This CDR3 region has 15 residues. Germline V gene lookup returns CDR1 MDHEN and CDR2 SYDVKM. Trimming pared 4 bases from V and 1 base from J, leaving 14 bases between. The CDR3 loop reads CASSSPGGRSYEQYF. The CDR3 region has the DNA TGTGCCAGCAGTTCACCAGGGGGGAGGTCCTACGAGCAGTACTTC.

This clonotype was detected only a few times. The V and J genes are TRBV4-2 and TRBJ2-3; no clear D. Germline-derived CDR1 and CDR2 are LGHNA and YNFKEQ. V was trimmed by 0 bases and J by 4 bases, leaving 11 bases between them. The CDR3 extends over 15 amino acids. Written as DNA, the CDR3 is TGTGCCAGCAGCCAAGATCCTCCCGGGCCAGATACGCAGTATTTT. Translated: CASSQDPPGPDTQYF.

Only a few counts were recorded for this clonotype. The chain is built from TRBV20-1 and TRBJ2-1, with 8 bases that match TRBD2. The V and J ends lost 3 bases and 7 bases, in that order; junction bases with no gene match: 8. Germline CDR1 DFQATT, CDR2 SNEGSKA (reference sequence). The CDR3 runs 14 residues. CDR3 sequence: CSASPSGSSNEQFF. In DNA, the CDR3 is TGCAGTGCTAGCCCCAGCGGGAGTAGTAATGAGCAGTTCTTC.

This clonotype was counted only a few times. The junction departs from the called germline gene at one end, perhaps through a read error. This sequence joins TRBV7-9 and TRBJ2-3; 8 positions match TRBD2. This CDR3 region has 11 residues. CDR1 is SEHNR, CDR2 FQNEAQ, per germline (reference sequence). The CDR3 protein is CASSLEAGVIF. In DNA, the CDR3 is TGTGCCAGCAGCTTAGAAGCGGGAGTCATATTT. The full variable domain, with the rest looked up from reference TRBV7-9 and TRBJ2-3, is DTGVSQNPRHKITKRGQNVTFRCDPISEHNRLYWYRQTLGQGPEFLTYFQNEAQLEKSRLLSDRFSAERPKGSFSTLEIQRTEQGDSAMYLCASSLEAGVIFGPGTRLTVL.

This clonotype was detected many times. The chain couples TRBV5-1 to TRBJ1-2; D is uncertain. The CDR3 length is 14 residues. The V and J ends lost 4 bases and 0 bases respectively, with 10 bases between them. Looked up from germline, CDR1 is SGHRS and CDR2 is YFSETQ. CDR3 in DNA: TGCGCCAGCAGCGAGGCAGCAGCTAACTATGGCTACACCTTC. Encoded protein: CASSEAAANYGYTF.

This clonotype was counted only a few times. V and J are TRBV7-2 and TRBJ1-4; 8 nucleotides match TRBD1. The germline V gene has CDR1 SGHTA and CDR2 FQGNSA. The V segment lost 6 bases and the J segment 5 bases; nucleotides outside the gene matches: 2. The CDR3 covers 13 residues. CDR3 protein: CASSTGGNEKLFF. CDR3 DNA sequence: TGTGCCAGCAGTACAGGGGGGAATGAAAAACTGTTTTTT.